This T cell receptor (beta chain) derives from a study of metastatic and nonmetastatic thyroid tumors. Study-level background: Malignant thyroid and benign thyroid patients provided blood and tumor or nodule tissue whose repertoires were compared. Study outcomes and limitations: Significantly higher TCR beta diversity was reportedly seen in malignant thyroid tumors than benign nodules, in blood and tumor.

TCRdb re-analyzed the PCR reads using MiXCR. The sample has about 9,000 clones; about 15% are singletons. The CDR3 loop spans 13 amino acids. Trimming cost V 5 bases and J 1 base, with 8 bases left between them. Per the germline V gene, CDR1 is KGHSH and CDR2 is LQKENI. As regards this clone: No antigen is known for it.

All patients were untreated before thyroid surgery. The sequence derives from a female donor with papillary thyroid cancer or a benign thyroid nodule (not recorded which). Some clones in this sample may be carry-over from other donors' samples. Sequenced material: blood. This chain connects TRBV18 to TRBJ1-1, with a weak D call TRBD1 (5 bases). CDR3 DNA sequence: TGTGCCAGCTCAAATGACAGGAACACTGAAGCTTTCTTT. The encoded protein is CASSNDRNTEAFF.